These 26 T cell receptor beta chains share one sample of origin, sequenced in a study of T cell repertoires in cytomegalovirus infection. A single record per CDR3 protein comes from TCRdb applying MiXCR to the reads. The profile shows 250,000 to 300,000 distinct CDR3 sequences, around 15% of them singletons. The material sequenced was PBMCs. These receptors were taken from a human donor in good health (CMV status not recorded). Some clones in this sample may be carry-over from other donors' samples.

The chain recombines TRBV20-1 with TRBJ2-3, with 11 nucleotides matching TRBD2. V lost 0 bases, J lost 1 base, and 3 bases stayed unmatched. CDR3 length equals 16 residues. Germline CDR1 and CDR2: DFQATT and SNEGSKA (reference sequence). The CDR3 sequence is CSARDQGLAGTDTQYF. DNA for the CDR3: TGCAGTGCTAGAGATCAGGGACTAGCGGGCACAGATACGCAGTATTTT.

This clonotype was recorded a few times. The chain recombines TRBV10-3 with TRBJ1-1; 8 positions agree with TRBD1. The germline gives CDR1 ENHRY, CDR2 SYGVKD. This CDR3 is 15 amino acids long. Germline trimming cut 9 bases from V and 1 base from J; bases unmatched to any gene: 10. The chain's CDR3 is CAIRQGPGSNTEAFF. Written as DNA, the CDR3 is TGTGCCATACGACAGGGGCCCGGGTCGAACACTGAAGCTTTCTTT.

This clonotype was found a few times. V gene TRBV6-2 or TRBV6-3 combines with J gene TRBJ2-5; D unclear. The V gene's germline CDR1 is MNHEY and CDR2 SVGEGT. The CDR3 extends over 14 amino acids. Trimming took off 2 bases at V and 2 bases at J, with 9 bases between the two ends. The CDR3 protein is CASSYHDCQETQYF. In nucleotides, the CDR3 is TGTGCCAGCAGTTACCACGACTGTCAAGAGACCCAGTACTTC.

J is TRBJ2-7 and V is TRBV6-5, with 8 bases that match TRBD1. CDR1 is MNHEY and CDR2 is SVGAGI in the germline V gene. The junction had 11 bases not matched to a gene; V was cut back by 5 bases and J by 2 bases. The length of the CDR3 is 16 residues. The CDR3 here is CASSRISGTGTYEQYF. CDR3 DNA: TGTGCCAGCAGTCGAATTTCCGGGACAGGAACCTACGAGCAGTACTTC.

Ten or more counts support this clonotype. The chain employs TRBV28 and TRBJ2-7; 9 nucleotides match TRBD1. V was clipped by 3 bases and J by 1 base; unmatched bases: 7. CDR1 MDHEN and CDR2 SYDVKM come from the germline V gene. The CDR3 is 16 amino acids. This CDR3 is CASSFLPGQGSYEQYF. The CDR3 DNA reads TGTGCCAGCAGTTTCCTCCCGGGACAGGGATCCTACGAGCAGTACTTC.

This clonotype appeared many times. The rearrangement joins TRBV7-2 to TRBJ2-7, with TRBD2 as a possible D gene (7 bases). Trimming removed 5 bases at V and 3 bases at J, with 14 bases between. CDR3 length: 14 amino acids. Per germline, CDR1 SGHTA and CDR2 FQGNSA. The CDR3 is CASSEGGGFYEQYF. The CDR3 region has the DNA TGTGCCAGCAGCGAGGGGGGGGGTTTCTACGAGCAGTACTTC.

This clonotype has just a few counts. In DNA form, the CDR3 reads TGCGCCAGCAGCCATCTCGAGGGGGAGCTGTTTTTT. It specifies CASSHLEGELFF. This sequence joins TRBV4-1 and TRBJ2-2, with unresolved D. The CDR3 runs to 12 residues. Germline assignment: CDR1 MGHRA and CDR2 YSYEKL. Trimming stripped 3 bases from V and 8 bases from J, with 7 bases between.

This clonotype was picked up a small number of times. The chain joins TRBV14 to TRBJ2-3; a possible D gene is TRBD1 (5 bases). This CDR3 is 13 amino acids long. Trimming left V 3 bases short and J 5 bases short, with 9 bases between. Per the germline V gene, CDR1 is SGHDN and CDR2 is FVKESK. CDR3 bases: TGTGCCAGCAGCCACAGGGCGGAAGATACGCAGTATTTT. Translation: CASSHRAEDTQYF. Looking up the rest from reference TRBV14 and TRBJ2-3 gives the full variable domain: EAGVTQFPSHSVIEKGQTVTLRCDPISGHDNLYWYRRVMGKEIKFLLHFVKESKQDESGMPNNRFLAERTGGTYSTLKVQPAELEDSGVYFCASSHRAEDTQYFGPGTRLTVL.

This clonotype was picked up a small number of times. V and J are TRBV28 and TRBJ1-5, with 8 bases aligning to TRBD1. The V and J ends lost 6 bases and 7 bases, in that order; junction bases with no gene match: 8. The V gene's germline CDR1 is MDHEN and CDR2 SYDVKM. CDR3 length: 14 residues. The CDR3 DNA is TGTGCCAGCAGATCCGGGACAGGCGGGCAGCCCCAGCATTTT. This sequence encodes CASRSGTGGQPQHF.

The V call is TRBV5-1, the J call TRBJ1-2; 8 bases line up with TRBD1. Germline V lookup: CDR1 SGHRS, CDR2 YFSETQ. V was pared by 0 bases and J by 2 bases, with 3 bases of the junction left unmatched. The CDR3 length is 15 residues. The CDR3 protein is CASSLVDRGNYGYTF. CDR3 DNA: TGCGCCAGCAGCTTGGTTGACAGGGGAAACTATGGCTACACCTTC.

This clonotype appeared many times. The chain combines TRBV12-3 or TRBV12-4 with TRBJ2-1; 9 nucleotides line up with TRBD2. The CDR3 contains 22 residues. V trimming: 6 bases; J trimming: 3 bases; junction bases outside the gene matches: 27. The CDR3 bases are TGTGCCAGCAGCCTAGTAGTCGGGCGCAGGGCGTCGGATAGCGGGAGCTACAATGAGCAGTTCTTC. This sequence encodes CASSLVVGRRASDSGSYNEQFF.

This chain links TRBV14 with TRBJ2-7; 10 nucleotides align to TRBD2. This CDR3 contains 16 residues. Germline trimming cut 4 bases from V and 3 bases from J; bases unmatched to any gene: 9. Germline V lookup: CDR1 SGHDN, CDR2 FVKESK. The DNA of the CDR3 is TGTGCCAGCAGCCGAGATTTAGCGGGAGGTATCTACGAGCAGTACTTC. This encodes CASSRDLAGGIYEQYF.

This clonotype showed up many times. The chain uses TRBV19 and TRBJ1-1; TRBD1 matches 9 bases. This CDR3 comprises 14 residues. Trimming at V came to 5 bases and at J to 5 bases, leaving 6 bases not matched to a gene. CDR1 and CDR2 (germline): LNHDA, SQIVND (reference sequence). The CDR3 sequence: CASSASTGGTEAFF. The CDR3 DNA is TGTGCCAGTAGTGCCTCGACAGGGGGAACTGAAGCTTTCTTT.

V usage is TRBV3-1 and J usage is TRBJ2-5; D remains unclear. V dropped 3 bases and J dropped 5 bases, with 10 bases sitting between them. The CDR3 runs 13 residues. Germline V gene lookup returns CDR1 LGHDT and CDR2 YNNKEL (reference sequence). The CDR3: CASSQVLLETQYF. As DNA, the CDR3 is TGTGCCAGCAGCCAGGTCCTCCTCGAGACCCAGTACTTC.

This clonotype was counted many times. J is TRBJ2-4 and V is TRBV7-2; D is ambiguous. The CDR3 runs to 15 residues. V was clipped by 5 bases and J by 0 bases, with 11 bases between them. Per the germline V gene, CDR1 is SGHTA and CDR2 is FQGNSA. In DNA form, the CDR3 reads TGTGCCAGCAGCCCCGGGCGACTAGCCAAAAACATTCAGTACTTC. Its protein product is CASSPGRLAKNIQYF.

This clonotype was seen ten or more times. The V call is TRBV19, the J call TRBJ2-1, with 11 bases matching TRBD2. The germline V gene encodes CDR1 LNHDA and CDR2 SQIVND (reference sequence). The CDR3 has 16 residues. Trimming took 2 bases from V and 8 from J; bases not matched to a gene: 8. The CDR3 protein is CASSILAGGPADEQFF. The CDR3 nucleotides are TGTGCCAGTAGTATACTAGCGGGAGGACCCGCGGATGAGCAGTTCTTC.

This clonotype came up a few times. This sequence joins TRBV27 and TRBJ1-6; 7 bases map to TRBD1. V shed 2 bases and J 8 bases; nucleotides not matched to a gene: 3. The CDR3 has 14 residues. In germline, CDR1 is MNHEY, CDR2 SMNVEV (reference sequence). Here the CDR3 DNA reads TGTGCCAGCAGTTTAGGCAGGGGGGATTCACCCCTCCACTTT. Encoded protein: CASSLGRGDSPLHF.

In this sample, this clonotype turned up a few times. This chain links TRBV6-2 or TRBV6-3 with TRBJ1-5; D might be TRBD1 (6 bases). Trimming cost V 4 bases and J 6 bases, with 16 bases left between them. This CDR3 has 15 amino acids. Germline loops: CDR1 MNHEY, CDR2 SVGEGT. This chain's CDR3 is CASSSSGGRGQPQHF. CDR3 nucleotides: TGTGCCAGCAGTTCCTCGGGGGGCCGGGGTCAGCCCCAGCATTTT.

This clonotype has more than one count but fewer than ten. A much larger clone differs from this one at a single base, so this may be a read error. The J gene is TRBJ1-6, the V gene TRBV28, with a possible D match to TRBD1 (6 bases). Germline V lookup: CDR1 MDHEN, CDR2 SYDVKM. CDR3 length: 14 amino acids. CDR3: CASILPGVNSPLHF. The CDR3 DNA sequence: TGTGCCAGCATTTTACCAGGGGTTAATTCACCCCTCCACTTT.

In its sample, this clonotype was seen many times. This chain joins TRBV7-3 and TRBJ2-1; D is possibly TRBD2 (5 bases). CDR3 length: 16 amino acids. Trimming took off 5 bases at V and 0 bases at J, with 14 bases between the two ends. CDR1 SGHTA and CDR2 FQGTGA come from the germline V gene. The CDR3 sequence is CASSPGIISSYNEQFF. The CDR3 DNA sequence: TGTGCCAGCAGCCCCGGGATAATAAGCTCCTACAATGAGCAGTTCTTC.

This clonotype came up a few times. The V and J genes are TRBV27 and TRBJ2-5, with 10 bases identical to TRBD2. The CDR3 loop spans 18 amino acids. CDR1 is MNHEY and CDR2 is SMNVEV in the germline V gene (reference sequence). Unmatched junction bases numbered 16, after V lost 2 bases and J lost 7 bases. CDR3 loop: CASSLRPRTSGNQGTQYF. The CDR3 DNA reads TGTGCCAGCAGTTTAAGGCCTCGGACTAGCGGAAACCAGGGGACCCAGTACTTC.

This clonotype occurred a few times. The rearrangement uses TRBV19 and TRBJ2-2, with TRBD2 matching 7 bases. CDR1 LNHDA and CDR2 SQIVND come from the germline V gene (reference sequence). The CDR3 has 13 amino acids. Trimming at V came to 6 bases and at J to 6 bases, leaving 4 bases not matched to a gene. The CDR3 nucleotides read TGTGCCAGTAGCCCACTAGCGTCCGGGGAGCTGTTTTTT. Amino acid sequence: CASSPLASGELFF. Combining the CDR3 with reference TRBV19 and TRBJ2-2 gives the whole variable domain DGGITQSPKYLFRKEGQNVTLSCEQNLNHDAMYWYRQDPGQGLRLIYYSQIVNDFQKGDIAEGYSVSREKKESFPLTVTSAQKNPTAFYLCASSPLASGELFFGEGSRLTVL.

This clonotype appeared a few times. The genes are TRBV3-1 and TRBJ2-7; 7 bases fit TRBD1. The V and J ends lost 10 bases and 2 bases, in that order; junction bases with no gene match: 5. The germline V gene has CDR1 LGHDT and CDR2 YNNKEL (reference sequence). The CDR3 is 12 amino acids. The CDR3: CATGQAPYEQYF. The CDR3 bases are TGTGCCACCGGACAGGCCCCCTACGAGCAGTACTTC.

The chain has TRBV6-2 or TRBV6-3 and TRBJ1-2; 7 bases line up with TRBD1. The CDR3 runs 14 residues. CDR1 MNHEY and CDR2 SVGEGT come from the germline V gene. V trimming: 4 bases; J trimming: 4 bases; junction bases outside the gene matches: 6. This CDR3 is CASSSTGTVYGYTF. DNA for the CDR3: TGTGCCAGCAGTTCGACAGGGACGGTCTATGGCTACACCTTC.

The chain has TRBV2 and TRBJ1-5, with 9 bases matching TRBD1. Germline trimming cut 5 bases from V and 6 bases from J; bases unmatched to any gene: 5. This CDR3 region has 14 residues. Germline V gene lookup returns CDR1 SNHLY and CDR2 FYNNEI. The chain's CDR3 is CASSWDREAQPQHF. The CDR3 DNA follows: TGTGCCAGCAGTTGGGACAGGGAGGCTCAGCCCCAGCATTTT.

The chain combines TRBV5-6 with TRBJ1-1, with D uncertain. Germline loops: CDR1 SGHDT, CDR2 YYEEEE. This CDR3 has 15 amino acids. The ends were cut back, 0 bases at V and 0 bases at J, with 9 bases in the middle. The CDR3 sequence is CASSLVQVMNTEAFF. CDR3 DNA sequence: TGTGCCAGCAGCTTGGTTCAGGTTATGAACACTGAAGCTTTCTTT. The whole variable domain, filled in from reference TRBV5-6 and TRBJ1-1, reads DAGVTQSPTHLIKTRGQQVTLRCSPKSGHDTVSWYQQALGQGPQFIFQYYEEEERQRGNFPDRFSGHQFPNYSSELNVNALLLGDSALYLCASSLVQVMNTEAFFGQGTRLTVV.